This T cell receptor (beta chain) comes out of a study of shared clonotypes between healthy human individuals. Study-wide background: Three plates were used per donor for CD4 naive, three for CD4 memory, two for CD8 naive and one for CD8 memory.

Naive CD8 cells lacked CD45RO and underwent positive selection for CCR7, leaving out terminally differentiated effector memory CD45RA+ cells. The length of the CDR3 is 13 residues. Looked up from germline, CDR1 is SGHRS and CDR2 is YFSETQ. V was pared by 3 bases and J by 4 bases, with 11 bases between. Data came from immunoSEQ multiplex PCR; TCRdb stores just in-frame clones and leaves some out. The sample contains millions of clones, just under 95% of which appear only once. The rearrangement joins TRBV5-1 to TRBJ2-7, with TRBD2 as a possible D gene (6 bases). The sample consisted of naive CD8+ T cells sorted from blood. The clonotype was recovered from a man aged 18 to 35 in good health. The CDR3 DNA reads TGCGCCAGCAGCTCGGGGGAGTTTTACGAGCAGTACTTC. Its translation: CASSSGEFYEQYF.